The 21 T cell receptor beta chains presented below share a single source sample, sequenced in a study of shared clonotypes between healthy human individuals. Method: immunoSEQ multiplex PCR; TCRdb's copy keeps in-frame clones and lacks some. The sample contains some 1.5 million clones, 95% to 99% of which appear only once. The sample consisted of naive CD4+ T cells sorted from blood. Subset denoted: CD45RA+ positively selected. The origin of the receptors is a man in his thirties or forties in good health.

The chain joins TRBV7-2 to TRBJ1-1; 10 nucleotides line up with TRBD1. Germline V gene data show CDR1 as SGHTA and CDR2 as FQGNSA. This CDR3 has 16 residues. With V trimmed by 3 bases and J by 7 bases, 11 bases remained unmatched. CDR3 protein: CASSFRQGAIYHEAFF. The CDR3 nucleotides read TGTGCCAGCAGCTTCCGACAGGGGGCGATCTATCATGAAGCTTTCTTT.

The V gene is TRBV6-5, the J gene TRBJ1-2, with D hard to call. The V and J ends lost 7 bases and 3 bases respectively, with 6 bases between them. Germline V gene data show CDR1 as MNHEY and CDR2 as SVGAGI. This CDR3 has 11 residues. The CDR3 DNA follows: TGTGCCAGCAAGAGTCACTATGGCTACACCTTC. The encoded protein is CASKSHYGYTF.

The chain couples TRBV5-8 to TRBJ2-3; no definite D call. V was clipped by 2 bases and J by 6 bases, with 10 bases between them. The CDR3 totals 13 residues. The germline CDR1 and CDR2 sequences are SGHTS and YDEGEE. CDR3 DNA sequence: TGTGCCAGCAGCTTTGGGATTTCGGATACGCAGTATTTT. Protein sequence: CASSFGISDTQYF.

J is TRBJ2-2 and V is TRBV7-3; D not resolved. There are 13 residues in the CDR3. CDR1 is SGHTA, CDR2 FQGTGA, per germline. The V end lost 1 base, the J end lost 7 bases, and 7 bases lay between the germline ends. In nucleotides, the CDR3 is TGTGCCAGCAGCTTAAGGATGAACGGGGAGCTGTTTTTT. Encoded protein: CASSLRMNGELFF.

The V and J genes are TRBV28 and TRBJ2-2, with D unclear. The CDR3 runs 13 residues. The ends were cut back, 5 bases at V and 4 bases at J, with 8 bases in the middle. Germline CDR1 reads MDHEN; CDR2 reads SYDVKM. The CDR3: CASSERGTGELFF. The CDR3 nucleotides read TGTGCCAGCAGTGAACGCGGCACCGGGGAGCTGTTTTTT.

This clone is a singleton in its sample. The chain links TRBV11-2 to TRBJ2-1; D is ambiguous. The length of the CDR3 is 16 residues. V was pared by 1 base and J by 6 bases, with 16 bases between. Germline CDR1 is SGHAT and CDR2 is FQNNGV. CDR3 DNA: TGTGCCAGCAGCTTAGTTTCTCGTCTAGTGGGCAATGAGCAGTTCTTC. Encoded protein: CASSLVSRLVGNEQFF.

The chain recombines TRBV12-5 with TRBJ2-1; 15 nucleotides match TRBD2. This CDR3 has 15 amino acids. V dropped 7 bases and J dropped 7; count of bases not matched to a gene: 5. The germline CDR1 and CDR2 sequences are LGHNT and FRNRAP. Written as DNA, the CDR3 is TGTGCTAGTGCCCCCGGGACTAGCGGGAGGAATGAGCAGTTCTTC. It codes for CASAPGTSGRNEQFF.

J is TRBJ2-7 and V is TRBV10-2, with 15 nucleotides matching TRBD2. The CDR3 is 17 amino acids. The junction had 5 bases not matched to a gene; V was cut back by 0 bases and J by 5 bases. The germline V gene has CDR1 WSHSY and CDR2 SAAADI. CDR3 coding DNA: TGCGCCAGCAGTGAGTCGGGACTAGCGGGAGGTTTACACGAGCAGTACTTC. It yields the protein CASSESGLAGGLHEQYF.

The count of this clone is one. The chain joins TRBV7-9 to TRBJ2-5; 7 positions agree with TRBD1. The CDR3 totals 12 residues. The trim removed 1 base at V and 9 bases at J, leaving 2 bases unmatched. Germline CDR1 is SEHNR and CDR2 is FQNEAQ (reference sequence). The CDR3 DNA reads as TGTGCCAGCAGCTTAGACAGGGGCGCCCAGTACTTC. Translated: CASSLDRGAQYF.

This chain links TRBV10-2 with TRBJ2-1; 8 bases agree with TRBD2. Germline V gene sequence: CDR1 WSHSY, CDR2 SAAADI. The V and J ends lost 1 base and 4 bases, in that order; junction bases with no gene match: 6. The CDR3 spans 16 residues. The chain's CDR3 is CASSELRLAGYNEQFF. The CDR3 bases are TGCGCCAGCAGTGAGTTACGTCTAGCGGGTTACAATGAGCAGTTCTTC.

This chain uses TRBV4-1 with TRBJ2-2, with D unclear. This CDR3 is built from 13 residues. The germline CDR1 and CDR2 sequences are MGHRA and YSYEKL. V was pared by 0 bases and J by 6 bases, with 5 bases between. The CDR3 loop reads CASSQDWSGELFF. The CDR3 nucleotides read TGCGCCAGCAGCCAAGATTGGTCCGGGGAGCTGTTTTTT.

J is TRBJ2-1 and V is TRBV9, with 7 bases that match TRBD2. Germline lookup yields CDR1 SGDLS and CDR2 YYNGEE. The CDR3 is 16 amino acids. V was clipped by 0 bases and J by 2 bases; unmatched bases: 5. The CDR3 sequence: CASSVAGAGAYNEQFF. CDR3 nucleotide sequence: TGTGCCAGCAGCGTAGCTGGGGCGGGAGCCTACAATGAGCAGTTCTTC.

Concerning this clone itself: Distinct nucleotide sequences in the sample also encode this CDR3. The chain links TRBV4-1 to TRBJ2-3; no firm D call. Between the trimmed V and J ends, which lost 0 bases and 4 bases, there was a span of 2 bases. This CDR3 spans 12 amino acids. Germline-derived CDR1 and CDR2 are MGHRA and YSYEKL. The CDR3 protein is CASSQDSDTQYF. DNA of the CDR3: TGCGCCAGCAGCCAAGATTCAGATACGCAGTATTTT.

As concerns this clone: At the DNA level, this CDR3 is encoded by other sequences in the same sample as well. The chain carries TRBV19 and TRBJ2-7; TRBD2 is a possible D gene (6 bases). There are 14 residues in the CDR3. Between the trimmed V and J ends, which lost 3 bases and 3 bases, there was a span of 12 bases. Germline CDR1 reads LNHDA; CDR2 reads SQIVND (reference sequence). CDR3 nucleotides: TGTGCCAGTAGTATCGTGGCGGGAAACTACGAGCAGTACTTC. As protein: CASSIVAGNYEQYF.

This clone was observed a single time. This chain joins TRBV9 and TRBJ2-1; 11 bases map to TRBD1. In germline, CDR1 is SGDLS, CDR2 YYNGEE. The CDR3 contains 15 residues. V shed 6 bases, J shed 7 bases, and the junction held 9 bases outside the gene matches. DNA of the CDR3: TGTGCCAGCACATCGGGACAGGGGGAAGTAAATGAGCAGTTCTTC. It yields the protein CASTSGQGEVNEQFF.

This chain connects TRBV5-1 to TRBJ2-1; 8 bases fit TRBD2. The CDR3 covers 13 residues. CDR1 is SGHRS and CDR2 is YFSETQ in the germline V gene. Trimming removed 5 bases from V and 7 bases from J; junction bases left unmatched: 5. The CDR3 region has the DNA TGCGCCAGCAGGGCCGGGACTAGTAATGAGCAGTTCTTC. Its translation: CASRAGTSNEQFF.

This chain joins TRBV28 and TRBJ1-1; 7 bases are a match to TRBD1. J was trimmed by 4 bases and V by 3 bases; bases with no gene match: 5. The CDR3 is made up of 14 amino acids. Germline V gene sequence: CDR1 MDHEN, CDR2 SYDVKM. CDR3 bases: TGTGCCAGCAGTTTCCAGGGGGGAAGCACTGAAGCTTTCTTT. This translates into CASSFQGGSTEAFF. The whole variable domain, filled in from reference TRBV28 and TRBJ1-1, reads DVKVTQSSRYLVKRTGEKVFLECVQDMDHENMFWYRQDPGLGLRLIYFSYDVKMKEKGDIPEGYSVSREKKERFSLILESASTNQTSMYLCASSFQGGSTEAFFGQGTRLTVV.

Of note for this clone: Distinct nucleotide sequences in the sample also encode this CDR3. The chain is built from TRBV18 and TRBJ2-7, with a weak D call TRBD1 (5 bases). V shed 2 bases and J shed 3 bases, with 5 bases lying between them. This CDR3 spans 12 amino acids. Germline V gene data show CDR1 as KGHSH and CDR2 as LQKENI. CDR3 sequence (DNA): TGTGCCAGCTCACCAGACAGCTACGAGCAGTACTTC. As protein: CASSPDSYEQYF.

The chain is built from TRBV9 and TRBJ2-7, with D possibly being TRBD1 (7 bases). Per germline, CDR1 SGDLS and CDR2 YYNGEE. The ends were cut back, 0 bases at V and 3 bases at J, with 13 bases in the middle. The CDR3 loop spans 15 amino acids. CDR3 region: CASSVGQGGNYEQYF. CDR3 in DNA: TGTGCCAGCAGCGTAGGACAGGGAGGCAACTACGAGCAGTACTTC.

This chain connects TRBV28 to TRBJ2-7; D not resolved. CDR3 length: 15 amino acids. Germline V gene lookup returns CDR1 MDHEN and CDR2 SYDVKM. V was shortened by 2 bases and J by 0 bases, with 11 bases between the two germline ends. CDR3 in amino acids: CASSLAPGSSYEQYF. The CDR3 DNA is TGTGCCAGCAGTTTAGCCCCCGGGTCCTCCTACGAGCAGTACTTC. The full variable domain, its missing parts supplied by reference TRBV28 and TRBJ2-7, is DVKVTQSSRYLVKRTGEKVFLECVQDMDHENMFWYRQDPGLGLRLIYFSYDVKMKEKGDIPEGYSVSREKKERFSLILESASTNQTSMYLCASSLAPGSSYEQYFGPGTRLTVT.

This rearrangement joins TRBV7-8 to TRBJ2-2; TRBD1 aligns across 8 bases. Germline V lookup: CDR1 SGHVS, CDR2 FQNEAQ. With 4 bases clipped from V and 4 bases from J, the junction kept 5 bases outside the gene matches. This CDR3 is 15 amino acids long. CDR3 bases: TGTGCCAGCAGCTCGACAGGGGCCCTCACCGGGGAGCTGTTTTTT. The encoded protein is CASSSTGALTGELFF. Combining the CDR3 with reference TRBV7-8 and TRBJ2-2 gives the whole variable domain GAGVSQSPRYKVAKRGQDVALRCDPISGHVSLFWYQQALGQGPEFLTYFQNEAQLDKSGLPSDRFFAERPEGSVSTLKIQRTQQEDSAVYLCASSSTGALTGELFFGEGSRLTVL.